This T cell receptor (beta chain) was found in a study of shared clonotypes between healthy human individuals. Overall study context: The cohort comprised a couple of women and a few men. Their ages spanned 18 to 49 years.

With V trimmed by 2 bases and J by 0 bases, 1 base remained unmatched. Germline V CDR1 and CDR2: SGHKS, YYEKEE (reference sequence). CDR3 size: 15 residues. This clone was counted a single time. Its antigen is undetermined. Other DNA sequences in this sample translate to the same CDR3. Each PCR replicate from the sorted subsets contained roughly 210 ng DNA, which is about 30,000 T cell genomes. The repertoire was sequenced with immunoSEQ multiplex PCR; TCRdb's copy has only in-frame clones and lacks some. Among millions of clones listed, approximately 92% were seen once. Study-wide results and limits: When compared with the clonotypes that were shared by all four sorted-subset donors, the non-shared clonotypes turned out to have lower generation probabilities.

The sequenced sample consisted of naive CD4+ T cells sorted from blood. Subset indicated: CD45RA+ positively selected. This sequence originates from a man between 18 and 35 years old in good health. The gene calls are TRBV5-5 and TRBJ2-7, with 11 positions matching TRBD2. The CDR3 nucleotides are TGTGCCAGCAGCTTAACTAGCGGGAGCTCCTACGAGCAGTACTTC. Protein: CASSLTSGSSYEQYF.